A single sample gave rise to the 7 T cell receptor beta chains below, sequenced in a study of CD8 T cells in ankylosing spondylitis. One entry per CDR3 protein results from TCRdb running MiXCR on the 5' RACE reads. This sample has around 27,000 distinct CDR3 sequences, with less than 3% found just once. Sample: blood, either unsorted or a sorted T cell fraction (not recorded which). These receptors originate from a female donor with ankylosing spondylitis or in good health (not recorded which).

This clonotype was picked up many times. The rearrangement uses TRBV9 and TRBJ2-5, with 9 nucleotides matching TRBD1. J was trimmed by 5 bases and V by 0 bases; bases with no gene match: 5. CDR3 length equals 15 residues. In germline, CDR1 is SGDLS, CDR2 YYNGEE. CDR3 residues: CASSVATGGLETQYF. The CDR3 coding sequence is TGTGCCAGCAGCGTAGCAACAGGGGGCTTGGAGACCCAGTACTTC.

This clonotype was recorded at least ten times. The chain joins TRBV9 to TRBJ1-3; 7 bases fit TRBD1. Per germline, CDR1 SGDLS and CDR2 YYNGEE. The CDR3 is 18 amino acids. Trimming took 3 bases from V and 0 from J; bases not matched to a gene: 12. The CDR3 bases are TGTGCCAGCAGCGCACCGGTGGGACAGCGCTTCTCTGGAAACACCATATATTTT. Translation gives CASSAPVGQRFSGNTIYF.

This clonotype came up many times. The chain joins TRBV9 to TRBJ2-3; D is perhaps TRBD1 (6 bases). Germline-derived CDR1 and CDR2 are SGDLS and YYNGEE. This CDR3 is built from 16 residues. Trimming took off 0 bases at V and 6 bases at J, with 17 bases between the two ends. The CDR3 DNA reads TGTGCCAGCAGCGTAGCGGCTAGACGAGGGGGTGATACGCAGTATTTT. Encoded protein: CASSVAARRGGDTQYF. Combining the CDR3 with reference TRBV9 and TRBJ2-3 gives the whole variable domain DSGVTQTPKHLITATGQRVTLRCSPRSGDLSVYWYQQSLDQGLQFLIQYYNGEERAKGNILERFSAQQFPDLHSELNLSSLELGDSALYFCASSVAARRGGDTQYFGPGTRLTVL.

This clonotype has ten or more counts. The chain joins TRBV9 to TRBJ2-3; 11 bases line up with TRBD1. Germline V gene lookup returns CDR1 SGDLS and CDR2 YYNGEE. V trimming: 1 base; J trimming: 4 bases; junction bases outside the gene matches: 8. This CDR3 is 17 amino acids long. This CDR3 reads CASSVFPPGQGADTQYF. In nucleotides, the CDR3 is TGTGCCAGCAGCGTATTTCCCCCGGGACAGGGGGCAGATACGCAGTATTTT.

This clonotype has ten or more counts. This chain joins TRBV9 and TRBJ1-1, with 9 bases identical to TRBD1. CDR1 is SGDLS and CDR2 is YYNGEE in the germline V gene. The CDR3 covers 21 residues. V shed 0 bases, J shed 4 bases, and the junction held 22 bases outside the gene matches. CDR3: CASSVAGGTGSFYGVGTEAFF. Here the CDR3 DNA reads TGTGCCAGCAGCGTAGCCGGAGGGACAGGGTCTTTCTACGGGGTCGGCACTGAAGCTTTCTTT.

This clonotype appeared many times. The CDR3 is CASSVNYRDTQYF. The DNA for the CDR3 is TGTGCCAGCAGCGTAAATTATCGGGATACGCAGTATTTT. V and J are TRBV9 and TRBJ2-3; D gene unclear. V lost 1 base to trimming and J lost 6 bases, with 9 bases between them. Per the germline V gene, CDR1 is SGDLS and CDR2 is YYNGEE. This CDR3 region has 13 residues.

The sample holds many counts of this clonotype. V gene TRBV9 combines with J gene TRBJ2-1; D is undetermined. Trimming took off 0 bases at V and 0 bases at J, with 10 bases between the two ends. In germline, CDR1 is SGDLS, CDR2 YYNGEE. The CDR3 covers 16 residues. Here the CDR3 DNA reads TGTGCCAGCAGCGTAGTTCTGACGAGCTCCTACAATGAGCAGTTCTTC. The encoded protein is CASSVVLTSSYNEQFF.